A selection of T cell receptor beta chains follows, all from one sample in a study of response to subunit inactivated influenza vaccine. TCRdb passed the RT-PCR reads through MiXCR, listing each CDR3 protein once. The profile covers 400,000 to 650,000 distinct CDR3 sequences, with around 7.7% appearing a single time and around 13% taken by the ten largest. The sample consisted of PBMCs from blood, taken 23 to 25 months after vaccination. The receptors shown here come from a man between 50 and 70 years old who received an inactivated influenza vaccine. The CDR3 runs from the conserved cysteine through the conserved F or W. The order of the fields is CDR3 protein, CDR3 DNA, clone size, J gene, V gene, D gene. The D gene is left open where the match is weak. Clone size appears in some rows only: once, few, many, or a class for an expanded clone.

CASSEGMGFSYNEQFF TGTGCCAGCAGTGAGGGTATGGGATTTTCCTACAATGAGCAGTTCTTC NA TRBJ2-1 TRBV2 NA
CASRPTGINEQFF TGTGCCAGCAGGCCCACAGGGATCAATGAGCAGTTCTTC few TRBJ2-1 TRBV28 NA
CASSPGSDGNTIYF TGCGCCAGCAGCCCCGGGTCGGACGGAAACACCATATATTTT many TRBJ1-3 TRBV5-1 NA
CASSQDGIGTSGDVDTQYF TGTGCCAGCAGCCAAGACGGGATCGGGACTAGCGGAGACGTTGATACGCAGTATTTT many TRBJ2-3 TRBV3-1 TRBD2
CASSQDWARTGNTIYF TGTGCCAGCAGCCAAGATTGGGCCAGAACTGGAAACACCATATATTTT NA TRBJ1-3 TRBV4-2 NA
CASSPRQGGQPQHF TGTGCCAGCAGCCCGAGGCAGGGCGGTCAGCCCCAGCATTTT many TRBJ1-5 TRBV7-2 NA
CATSDSTQGGAYEQYF TGTGCCACCAGTGATTCAACCCAGGGCGGCGCCTACGAGCAGTACTTC few TRBJ2-7 TRBV24-1 NA
CASTWTGAAYEQYF TGTGCCAGTACTTGGACAGGGGCGGCCTACGAGCAGTACTTC NA TRBJ2-7 TRBV18 TRBD1
CATSEPPGGARGTDTQYF TGTGCCACCAGTGAACCCCCCGGGGGGGCGCGGGGCACAGATACGCAGTATTTT few TRBJ2-3 TRBV24-1 TRBD2
CASSPLTGGSNQPQHF TGTGCCAGCAGCCCATTGACAGGTGGTAGCAATCAGCCCCAGCATTTT NA TRBJ1-5 TRBV4-2 NA
CASSRDLSTDTQYF TGCGCCAGCAGTCGGGACCTAAGCACAGATACGCAGTATTTT NA TRBJ2-3 TRBV10-1 NA
CASSLVWTGRRNEQFF TGTGCCAGCAGCTTAGTTTGGACAGGGAGGCGCAATGAGCAGTTCTTC NA TRBJ2-1 TRBV7-2 TRBD1
CASSWNSGANVLTF TGCGCCAGCAGCTGGAACTCGGGGGCCAACGTCCTGACTTTC many TRBJ2-6 TRBV5-1 NA
CASSQTVSTDTQYF TGCGCCAGCAGCCAGACAGTTAGCACAGATACGCAGTATTTT NA TRBJ2-3 TRBV4-3 NA
CASSYGLAGGEQFF TGTGCCAGCAGCTACGGACTAGCTGGGGGGGAGCAGTTCTTC many TRBJ2-1 TRBV5-6 TRBD2
CASRRQVREDTEAFF TGCGCCAGCAGGAGACAAGTCAGGGAGGACACTGAAGCTTTCTTT NA TRBJ1-1 TRBV5-1 NA
CASSPRGGQNTEAFF TGTGCCAGCAGCCCTAGAGGGGGCCAGAACACTGAAGCTTTCTTT few TRBJ1-1 TRBV7-2 TRBD1
CASSQDPDRNSYEQYF TGTGCCAGCAGCCAAGATCCGGACAGGAATTCCTACGAGCAGTACTTC few TRBJ2-7 TRBV3-1 TRBD1
CASNTWGDSGYTF TGTGCCAGCAACACATGGGGGGATTCTGGCTACACCTTC few TRBJ1-2 TRBV3-1 NA
CATSDVTGPEDTQYF TGTGCCACCAGTGATGTTACCGGCCCGGAGGATACGCAGTATTTT many TRBJ2-3 TRBV24-1 NA